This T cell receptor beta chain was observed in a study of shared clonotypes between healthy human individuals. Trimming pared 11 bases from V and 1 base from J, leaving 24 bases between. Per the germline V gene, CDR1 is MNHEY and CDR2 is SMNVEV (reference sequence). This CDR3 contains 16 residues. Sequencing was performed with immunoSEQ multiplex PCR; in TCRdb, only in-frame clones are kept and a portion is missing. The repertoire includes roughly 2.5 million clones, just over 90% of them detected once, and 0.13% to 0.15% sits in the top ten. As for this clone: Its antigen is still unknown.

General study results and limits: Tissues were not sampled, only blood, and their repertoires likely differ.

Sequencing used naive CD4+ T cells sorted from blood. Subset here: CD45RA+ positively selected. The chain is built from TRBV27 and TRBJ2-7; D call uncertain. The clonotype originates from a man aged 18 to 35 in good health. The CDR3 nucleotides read TGTGCCTCCTCGCCGGGTGTGGCAAGGTTTTCCTACGAGCAGTACTTC. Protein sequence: CASSPGVARFSYEQYF.